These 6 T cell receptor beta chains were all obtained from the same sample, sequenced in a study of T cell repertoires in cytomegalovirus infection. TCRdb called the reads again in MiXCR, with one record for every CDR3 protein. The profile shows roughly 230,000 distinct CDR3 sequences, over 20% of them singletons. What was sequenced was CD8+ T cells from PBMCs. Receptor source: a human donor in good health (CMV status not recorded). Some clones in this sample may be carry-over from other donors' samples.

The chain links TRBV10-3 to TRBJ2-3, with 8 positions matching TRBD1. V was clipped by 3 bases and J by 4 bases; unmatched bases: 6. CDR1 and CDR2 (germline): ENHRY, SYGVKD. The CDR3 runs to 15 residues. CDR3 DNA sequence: TGTGCCATCAGTGATAGCAGGGGGCCCGCAGATACGCAGTATTTT. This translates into CAISDSRGPADTQYF.

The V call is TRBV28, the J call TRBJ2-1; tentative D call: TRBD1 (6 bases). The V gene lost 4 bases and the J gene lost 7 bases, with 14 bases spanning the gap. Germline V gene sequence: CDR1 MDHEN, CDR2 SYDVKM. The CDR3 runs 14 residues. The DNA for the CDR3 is TGTGCCAGCAGTTACAGGGTTCGCGGTAATGAGCAGTTCTTC. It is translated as CASSYRVRGNEQFF.

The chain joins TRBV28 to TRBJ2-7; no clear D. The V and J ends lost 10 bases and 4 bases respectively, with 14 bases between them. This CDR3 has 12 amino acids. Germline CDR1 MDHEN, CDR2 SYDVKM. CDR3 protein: CANYRVYYEQYF. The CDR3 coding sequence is TGTGCCAACTACCGGGTTTATTACGAGCAGTACTTC.

The CDR3 sequence is CASSPETGELFF. The CDR3, as DNA: TGTGCCAGCAGCCCCGAGACCGGGGAGCTGTTTTTT. The chain has TRBV7-9 and TRBJ2-2; D gene uncertain. The CDR3 is made up of 12 amino acids. The germline V and J ends were trimmed by 5 bases and 5 bases, with 6 bases remaining between them. Germline CDR1 and CDR2: SEHNR and FQNEAQ (reference sequence).

DNA for the CDR3: TGTGCCAGCAGTTTGGGGGCGGGGGAATACACCGGGGAGCTGTTTTTT. This translates into CASSLGAGEYTGELFF. This chain links TRBV28 with TRBJ2-2; tentatively, D is TRBD2 (7 bases). CDR1 is MDHEN, CDR2 SYDVKM, per germline. V dropped 3 bases and J dropped 3 bases, with 14 bases sitting between them. This CDR3 comprises 16 residues. Variable domain in full (rest from reference TRBV28 and TRBJ2-2): DVKVTQSSRYLVKRTGEKVFLECVQDMDHENMFWYRQDPGLGLRLIYFSYDVKMKEKGDIPEGYSVSREKKERFSLILESASTNQTSMYLCASSLGAGEYTGELFFGEGSRLTVL.

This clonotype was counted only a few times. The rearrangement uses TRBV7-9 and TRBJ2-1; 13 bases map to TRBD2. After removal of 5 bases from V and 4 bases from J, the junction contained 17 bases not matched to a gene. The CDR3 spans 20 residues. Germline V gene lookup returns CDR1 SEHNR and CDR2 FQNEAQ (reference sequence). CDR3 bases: TGTGCCAGCAGCCTCACCTCGACTAGCGGGGGGACCCGACCGTACAATGAGCAGTTCTTC. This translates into CASSLTSTSGGTRPYNEQFF.